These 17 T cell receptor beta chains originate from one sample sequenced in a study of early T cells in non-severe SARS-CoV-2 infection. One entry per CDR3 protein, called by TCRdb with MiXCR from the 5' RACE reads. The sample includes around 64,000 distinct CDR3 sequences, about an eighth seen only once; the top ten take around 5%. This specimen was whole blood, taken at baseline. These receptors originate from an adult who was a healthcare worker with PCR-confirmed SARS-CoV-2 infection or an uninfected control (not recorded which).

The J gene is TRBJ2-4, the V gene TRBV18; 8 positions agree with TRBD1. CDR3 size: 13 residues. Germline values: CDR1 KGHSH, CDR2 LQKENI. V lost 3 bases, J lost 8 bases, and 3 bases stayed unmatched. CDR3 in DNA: TGTGCCAGCTCACCGGACAGGGACGACATTCAGTACTTC. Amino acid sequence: CASSPDRDDIQYF.

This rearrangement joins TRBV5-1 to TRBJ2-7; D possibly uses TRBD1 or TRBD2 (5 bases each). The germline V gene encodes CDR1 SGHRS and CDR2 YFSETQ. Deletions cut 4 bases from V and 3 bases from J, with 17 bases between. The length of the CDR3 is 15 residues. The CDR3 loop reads CASSERGARDYEQYF. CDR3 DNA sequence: TGCGCCAGCAGCGAGAGGGGCGCCAGGGACTACGAGCAGTACTTC.

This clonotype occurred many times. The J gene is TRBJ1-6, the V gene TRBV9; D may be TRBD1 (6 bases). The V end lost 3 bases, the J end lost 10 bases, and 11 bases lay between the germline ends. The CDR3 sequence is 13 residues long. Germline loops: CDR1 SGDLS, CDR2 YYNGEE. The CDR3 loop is CASSEQGQSPLHF. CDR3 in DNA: TGTGCCAGCAGCGAGCAGGGGCAATCACCCCTCCACTTT.

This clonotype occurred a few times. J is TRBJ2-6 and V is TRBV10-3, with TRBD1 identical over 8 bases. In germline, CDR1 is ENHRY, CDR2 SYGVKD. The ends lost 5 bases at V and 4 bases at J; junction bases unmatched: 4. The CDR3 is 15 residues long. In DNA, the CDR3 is TGTGCCATCAGTAGGGACAGGCCCGGGGCCAACGTCCTGACTTTC. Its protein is CAISRDRPGANVLTF.

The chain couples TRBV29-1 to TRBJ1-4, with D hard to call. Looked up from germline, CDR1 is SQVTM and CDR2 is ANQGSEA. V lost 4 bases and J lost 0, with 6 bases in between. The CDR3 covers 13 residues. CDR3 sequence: CSVGGATNEKLFF. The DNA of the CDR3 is TGCAGCGTTGGAGGTGCAACTAATGAAAAACTGTTTTTT.

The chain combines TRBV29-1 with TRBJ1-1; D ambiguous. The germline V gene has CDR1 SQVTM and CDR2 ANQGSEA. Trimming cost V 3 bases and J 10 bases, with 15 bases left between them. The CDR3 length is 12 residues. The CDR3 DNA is TGCAGCGTTGACCACGGCCTACGACTAGCTTTCTTT. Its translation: CSVDHGLRLAFF.

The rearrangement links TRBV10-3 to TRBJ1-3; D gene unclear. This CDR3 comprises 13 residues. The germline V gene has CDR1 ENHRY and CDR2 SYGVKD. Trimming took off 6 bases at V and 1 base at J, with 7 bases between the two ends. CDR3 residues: CAIRVESGNTIYF. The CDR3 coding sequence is TGTGCCATCAGAGTGGAGTCTGGAAACACCATATATTTT.

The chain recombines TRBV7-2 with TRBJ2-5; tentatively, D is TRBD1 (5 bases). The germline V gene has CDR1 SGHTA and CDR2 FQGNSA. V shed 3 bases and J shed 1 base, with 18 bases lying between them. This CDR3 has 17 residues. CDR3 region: CASSFLGADSFQETQYF. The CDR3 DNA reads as TGTGCCAGCAGCTTTTTAGGGGCCGACAGCTTCCAAGAGACCCAGTACTTC.

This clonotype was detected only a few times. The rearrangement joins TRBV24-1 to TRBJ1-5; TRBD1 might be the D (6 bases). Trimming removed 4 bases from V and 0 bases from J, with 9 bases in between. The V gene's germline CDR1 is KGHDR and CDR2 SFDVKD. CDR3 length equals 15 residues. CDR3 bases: TGTGCCACCAGTGACACGGACAGTAGCAATCAGCCCCAGCATTTT. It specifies CATSDTDSSNQPQHF.

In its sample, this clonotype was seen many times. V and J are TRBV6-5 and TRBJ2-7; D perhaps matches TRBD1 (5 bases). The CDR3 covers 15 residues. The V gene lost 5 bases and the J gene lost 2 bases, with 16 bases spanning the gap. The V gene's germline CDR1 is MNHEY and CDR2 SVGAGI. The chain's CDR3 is CASSRYRSPTYEQYF. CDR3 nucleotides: TGTGCCAGCAGTAGATACAGGTCCCCTACCTACGAGCAGTACTTC.

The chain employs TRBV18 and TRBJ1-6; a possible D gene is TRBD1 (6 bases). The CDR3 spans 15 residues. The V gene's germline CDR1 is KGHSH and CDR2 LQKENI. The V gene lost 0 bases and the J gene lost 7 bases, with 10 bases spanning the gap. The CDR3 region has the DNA TGTGCCAGCTCACCACCGTTCGGGGGCAATTCACCCCTCCACTTT. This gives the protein CASSPPFGGNSPLHF.

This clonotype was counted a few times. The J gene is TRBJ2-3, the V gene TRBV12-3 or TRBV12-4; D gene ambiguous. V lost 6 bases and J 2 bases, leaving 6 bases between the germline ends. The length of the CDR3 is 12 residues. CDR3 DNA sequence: TGTGCCAGCAGCCCGATCACAGATACGCAGTATTTT. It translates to CASSPITDTQYF.

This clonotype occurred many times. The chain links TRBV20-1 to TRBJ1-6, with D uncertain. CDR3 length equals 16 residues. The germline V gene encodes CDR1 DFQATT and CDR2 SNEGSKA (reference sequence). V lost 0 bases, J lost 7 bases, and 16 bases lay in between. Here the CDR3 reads CSARDRRWGINSPLHF. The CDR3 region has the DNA TGCAGTGCTAGAGATCGTCGATGGGGTATAAATTCACCCCTCCACTTT.

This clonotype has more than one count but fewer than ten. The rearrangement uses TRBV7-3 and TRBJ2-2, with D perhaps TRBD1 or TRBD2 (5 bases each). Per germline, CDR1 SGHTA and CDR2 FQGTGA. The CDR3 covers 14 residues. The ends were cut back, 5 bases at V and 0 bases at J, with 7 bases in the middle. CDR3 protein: CASSPGPNTGELFF. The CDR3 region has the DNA TGTGCCAGCAGCCCGGGACCGAACACCGGGGAGCTGTTTTTT.

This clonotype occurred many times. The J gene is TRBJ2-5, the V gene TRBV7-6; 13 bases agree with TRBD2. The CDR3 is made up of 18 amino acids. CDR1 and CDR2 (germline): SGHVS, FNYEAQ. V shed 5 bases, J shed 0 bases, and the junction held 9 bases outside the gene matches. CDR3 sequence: CASSQRTSGRRYQETQYF. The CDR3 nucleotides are TGTGCCAGCAGCCAACGGACTAGCGGGAGAAGGTACCAAGAGACCCAGTACTTC. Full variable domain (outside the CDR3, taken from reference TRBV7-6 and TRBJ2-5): GAGVSQSPRYKVTKRGQDVALRCDPISGHVSLYWYRQALGQGPEFLTYFNYEAQQDKSGLPNDRFSAERPEGSISTLTIQRTEQRDSAMYRCASSQRTSGRRYQETQYFGPGTRLLVL.

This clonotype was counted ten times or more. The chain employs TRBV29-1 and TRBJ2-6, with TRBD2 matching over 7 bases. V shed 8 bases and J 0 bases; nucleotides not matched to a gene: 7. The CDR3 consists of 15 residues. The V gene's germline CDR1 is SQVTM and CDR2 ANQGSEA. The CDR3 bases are TGCAGCACCCGGGGGGACGCCTCTGGGGCCAACGTCCTGACTTTC. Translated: CSTRGDASGANVLTF.

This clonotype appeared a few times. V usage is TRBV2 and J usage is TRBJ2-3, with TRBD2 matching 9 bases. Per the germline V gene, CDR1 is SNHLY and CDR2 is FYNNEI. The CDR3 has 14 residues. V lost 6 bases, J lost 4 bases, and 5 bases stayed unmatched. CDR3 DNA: TGTGCCAGCAGCTGGACTAGCGCGGCAGATACGCAGTATTTT. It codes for CASSWTSAADTQYF. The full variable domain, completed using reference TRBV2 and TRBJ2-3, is EPEVTQTPSHQVTQMGQEVILRCVPISNHLYFYWYRQILGQKVEFLVSFYNNEISEKSEIFDDQFSVERPDGSNFTLKIRSTKLEDSAMYFCASSWTSAADTQYFGPGTRLTVL.